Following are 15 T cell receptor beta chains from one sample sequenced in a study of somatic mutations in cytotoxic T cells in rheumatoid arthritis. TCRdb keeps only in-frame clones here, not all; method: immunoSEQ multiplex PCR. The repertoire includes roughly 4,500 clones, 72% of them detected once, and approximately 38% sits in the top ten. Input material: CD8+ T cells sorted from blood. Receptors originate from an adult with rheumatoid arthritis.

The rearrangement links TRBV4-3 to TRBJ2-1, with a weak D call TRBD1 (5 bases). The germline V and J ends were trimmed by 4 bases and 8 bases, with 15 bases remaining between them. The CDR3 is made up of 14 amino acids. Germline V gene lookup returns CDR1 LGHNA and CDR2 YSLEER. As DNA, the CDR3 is TGCGCCAGCAGCCCCCGCCCGGCAGGGCATGAGCAGTTCTTC. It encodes CASSPRPAGHEQFF.

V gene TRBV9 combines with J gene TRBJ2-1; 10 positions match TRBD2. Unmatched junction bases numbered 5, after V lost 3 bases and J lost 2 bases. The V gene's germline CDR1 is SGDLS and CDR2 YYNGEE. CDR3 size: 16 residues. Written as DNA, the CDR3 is TGTGCCAGCAGCGGCGGGACTAGCGTAACCTACAATGAGCAGTTCTTC. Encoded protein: CASSGGTSVTYNEQFF.

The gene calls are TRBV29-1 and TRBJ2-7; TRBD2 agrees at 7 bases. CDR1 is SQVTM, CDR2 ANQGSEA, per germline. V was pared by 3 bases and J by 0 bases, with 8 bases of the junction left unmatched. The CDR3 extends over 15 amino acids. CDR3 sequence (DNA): TGCAGCGTTGAGTCTAACCGGGAGGACTCCTACGAGCAGTACTTC. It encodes CSVESNREDSYEQYF.

The CDR3 here is CASSKAGPSFNTIYF. CDR3 in DNA: TGTGCCAGCAGCAAAGCCGGGCCCAGTTTTAACACCATATATTTT. The V gene is TRBV21-1, the J gene TRBJ1-3. TRBV21-1 has pseudogene status. The CDR3 is 15 amino acids.

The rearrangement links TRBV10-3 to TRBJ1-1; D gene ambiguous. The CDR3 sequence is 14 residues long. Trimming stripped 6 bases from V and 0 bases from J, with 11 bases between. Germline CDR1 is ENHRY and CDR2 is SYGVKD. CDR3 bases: TGTGCCATCAGGATGAGGAAATTGAACACTGAAGCTTTCTTT. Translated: CAIRMRKLNTEAFF.

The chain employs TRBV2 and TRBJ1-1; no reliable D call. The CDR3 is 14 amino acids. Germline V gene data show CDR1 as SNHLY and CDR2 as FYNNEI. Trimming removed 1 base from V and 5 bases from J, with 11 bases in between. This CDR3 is CASSEGGTRTEAFF. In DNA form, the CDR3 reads TGTGCCAGCAGTGAAGGGGGAACGAGGACTGAAGCTTTCTTT.

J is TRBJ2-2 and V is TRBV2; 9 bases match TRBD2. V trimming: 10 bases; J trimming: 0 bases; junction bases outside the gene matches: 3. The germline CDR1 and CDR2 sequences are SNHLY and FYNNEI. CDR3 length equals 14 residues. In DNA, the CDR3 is TGTGCCATTCCTAGCGGGGCGAACACCGGGGAGCTGTTTTTT. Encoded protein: CAIPSGANTGELFF.

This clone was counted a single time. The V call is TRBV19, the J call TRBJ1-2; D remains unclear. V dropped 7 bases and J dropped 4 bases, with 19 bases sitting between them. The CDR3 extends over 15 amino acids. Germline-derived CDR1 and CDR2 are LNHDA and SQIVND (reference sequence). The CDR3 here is CASTPPGWVSYGYTF. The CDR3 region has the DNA TGTGCCAGTACTCCTCCCGGGTGGGTCAGCTATGGCTACACCTTC. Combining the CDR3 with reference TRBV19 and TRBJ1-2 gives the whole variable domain DGGITQSPKYLFRKEGQNVTLSCEQNLNHDAMYWYRQDPGQGLRLIYYSQIVNDFQKGDIAEGYSVSREKKESFPLTVTSAQKNPTAFYLCASTPPGWVSYGYTFGSGTRLTVV.

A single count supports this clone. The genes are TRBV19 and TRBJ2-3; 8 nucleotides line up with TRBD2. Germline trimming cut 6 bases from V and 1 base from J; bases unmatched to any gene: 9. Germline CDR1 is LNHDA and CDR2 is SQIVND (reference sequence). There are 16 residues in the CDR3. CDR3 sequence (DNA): TGTGCCAGTAGGCCCTTCGGGGGGGGACGCACAGATACGCAGTATTTT. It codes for CASRPFGGGRTDTQYF.

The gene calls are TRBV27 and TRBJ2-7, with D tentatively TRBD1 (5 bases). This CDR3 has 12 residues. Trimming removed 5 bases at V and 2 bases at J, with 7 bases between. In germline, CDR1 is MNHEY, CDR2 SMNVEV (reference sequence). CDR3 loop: CASSDSPYEQYF. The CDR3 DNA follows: TGTGCCAGCAGTGACAGTCCCTACGAGCAGTACTTC.

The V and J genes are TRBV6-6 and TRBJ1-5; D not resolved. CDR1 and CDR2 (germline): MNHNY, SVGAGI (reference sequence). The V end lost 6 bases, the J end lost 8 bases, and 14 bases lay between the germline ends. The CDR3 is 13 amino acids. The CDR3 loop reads CASSPNMREPQHF. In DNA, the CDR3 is TGTGCCAGCAGCCCAAATATGAGGGAGCCCCAGCATTTT.

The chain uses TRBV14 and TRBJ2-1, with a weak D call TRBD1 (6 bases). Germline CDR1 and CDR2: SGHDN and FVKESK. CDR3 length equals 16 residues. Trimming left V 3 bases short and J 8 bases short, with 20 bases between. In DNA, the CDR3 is TGTGCCAGCAGCCATCCCGACAGGCGACTGGTGGATGAGCAGTTCTTC. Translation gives CASSHPDRRLVDEQFF.

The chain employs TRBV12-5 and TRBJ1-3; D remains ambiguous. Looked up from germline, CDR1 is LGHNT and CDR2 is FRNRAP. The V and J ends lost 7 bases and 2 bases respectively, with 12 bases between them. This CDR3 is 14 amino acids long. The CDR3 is CASESFGTGNTIYF. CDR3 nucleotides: TGTGCTAGTGAATCTTTCGGCACTGGAAACACCATATATTTT.

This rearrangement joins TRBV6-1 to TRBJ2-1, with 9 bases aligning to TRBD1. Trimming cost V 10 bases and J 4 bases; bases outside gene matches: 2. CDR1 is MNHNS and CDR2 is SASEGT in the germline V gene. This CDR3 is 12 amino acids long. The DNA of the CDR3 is TGTGCCACCGGGACAGGGTACAATGAGCAGTTCTTC. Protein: CATGTGYNEQFF.

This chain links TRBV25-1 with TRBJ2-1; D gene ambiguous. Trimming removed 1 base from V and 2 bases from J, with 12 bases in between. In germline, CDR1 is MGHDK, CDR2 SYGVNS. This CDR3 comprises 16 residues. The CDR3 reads CASSESDLPPYNEQFF. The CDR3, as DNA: TGTGCCAGCAGTGAATCCGACTTACCCCCCTACAATGAGCAGTTCTTC.